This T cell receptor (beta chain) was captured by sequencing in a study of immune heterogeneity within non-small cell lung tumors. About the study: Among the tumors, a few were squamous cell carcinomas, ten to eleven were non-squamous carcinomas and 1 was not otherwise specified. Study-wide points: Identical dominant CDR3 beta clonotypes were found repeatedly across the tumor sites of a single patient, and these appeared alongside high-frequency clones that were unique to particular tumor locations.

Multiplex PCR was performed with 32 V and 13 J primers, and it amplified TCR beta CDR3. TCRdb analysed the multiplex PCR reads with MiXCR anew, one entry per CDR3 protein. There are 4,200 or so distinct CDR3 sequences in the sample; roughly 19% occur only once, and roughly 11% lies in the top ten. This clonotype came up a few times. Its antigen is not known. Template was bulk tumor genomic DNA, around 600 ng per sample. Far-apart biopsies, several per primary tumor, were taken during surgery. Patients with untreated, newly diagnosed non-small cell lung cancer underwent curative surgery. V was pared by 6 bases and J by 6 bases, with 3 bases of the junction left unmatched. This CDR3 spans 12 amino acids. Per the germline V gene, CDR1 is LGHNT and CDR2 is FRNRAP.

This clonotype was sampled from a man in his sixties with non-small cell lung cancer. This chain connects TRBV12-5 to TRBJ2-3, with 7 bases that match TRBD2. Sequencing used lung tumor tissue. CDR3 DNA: TGTGCTAGTGGGGGACTATCTGATACGCAGTATTTT. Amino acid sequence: CASGGLSDTQYF. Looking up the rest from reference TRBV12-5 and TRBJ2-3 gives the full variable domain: DARVTQTPRHKVTEMGQEVTMRCQPILGHNTVFWYRQTMMQGLELLAYFRNRAPLDDSGMPKDRFSAEMPDATLATLKIQPSEPRDSAVYFCASGGLSDTQYFGPGTRLTVL.